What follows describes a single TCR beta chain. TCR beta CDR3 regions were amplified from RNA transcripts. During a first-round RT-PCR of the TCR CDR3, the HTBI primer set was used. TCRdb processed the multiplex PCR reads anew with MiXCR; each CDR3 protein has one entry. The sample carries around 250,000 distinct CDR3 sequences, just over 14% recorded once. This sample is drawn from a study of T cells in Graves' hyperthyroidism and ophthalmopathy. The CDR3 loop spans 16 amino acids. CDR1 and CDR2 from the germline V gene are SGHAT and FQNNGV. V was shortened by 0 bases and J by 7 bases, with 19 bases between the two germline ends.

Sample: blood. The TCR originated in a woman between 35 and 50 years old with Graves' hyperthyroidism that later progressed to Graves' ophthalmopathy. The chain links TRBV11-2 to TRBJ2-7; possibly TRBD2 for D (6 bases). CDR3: CASSLDRAIGTGEQYF. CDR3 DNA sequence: TGTGCCAGCAGCTTAGATCGGGCTATCGGGACTGGTGAGCAGTACTTC. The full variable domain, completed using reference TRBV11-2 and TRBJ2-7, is EAGVAQSPRYKIIEKRQSVAFWCNPISGHATLYWYQQILGQGPKLLIQFQNNGVVDDSQLPKDRFSAERLKGVDSTLKIQPAKLEDSAVYLCASSLDRAIGTGEQYFGPGTRLTVT.